The clone carrying this T cell receptor beta chain occurred a few times. The data were taken from a study of cytomegalovirus exposure and HLA in healthy donors. PCR amplification relied on 60 Vbeta primers (plus 13 Jbeta primers). This table comes from immunoSEQ multiplex PCR, and its TCRdb copy is limited to in-frame clones, with some not included. The sample includes about 55,000 clones, approximately 71% seen only once; the top ten take roughly 36%. Trimming cost V 3 bases and J 5 bases; bases outside gene matches: 11. Germline loops: CDR1 SEHNR, CDR2 FQNEAQ (reference sequence). The CDR3 is 17 residues long.

Sequencing was done on a sample of PBMCs. The V and J genes are TRBV7-9 and TRBJ2-5; 11 bases are shared with TRBD2. This TCR was recovered from a man aged 35 to 55 in good health and CMV-seropositive. The CDR3 spells CASSFTSGGPRGETQYF. Here the CDR3 DNA reads TGTGCCAGCAGCTTTACTAGCGGGGGCCCTCGCGGGGAGACCCAGTACTTC.